The clone carrying this T cell receptor (beta chain) was observed many times. Its antigen is as yet unknown. A quantitative 5'-RACE method, one with molecular barcodes, was used to make TCR beta libraries. TCRdb recomputed calls from the 5' RACE reads with MiXCR, one row per CDR3 protein. Of some 840,000 distinct CDR3 sequences in the sample, 10% to 15% were seen once. The CDR3 totals 14 residues. Trimming stripped 0 bases from V and 7 bases from J, with 13 bases between. Germline lookup yields CDR1 SGHRS and CDR2 YFSETQ. These data belong to a study of CD8 T cells in ankylosing spondylitis. Findings and limits, study-wide: Characteristic of ankylosing spondylitis blood, it appeared, was a TCR beta motif comprising eight highly homologous variants.

The chain employs TRBV5-1 and TRBJ1-1; possible D gene TRBD1, 6 bases. Input material: blood, either unsorted or a sorted T cell fraction (not recorded which). The source of this sequence is a male donor with ankylosing spondylitis. The CDR3 sequence: CASSLAPNRDEAFF. Written as DNA, the CDR3 is TGCGCCAGCAGCTTGGCCCCAAACAGGGATGAAGCTTTCTTT.